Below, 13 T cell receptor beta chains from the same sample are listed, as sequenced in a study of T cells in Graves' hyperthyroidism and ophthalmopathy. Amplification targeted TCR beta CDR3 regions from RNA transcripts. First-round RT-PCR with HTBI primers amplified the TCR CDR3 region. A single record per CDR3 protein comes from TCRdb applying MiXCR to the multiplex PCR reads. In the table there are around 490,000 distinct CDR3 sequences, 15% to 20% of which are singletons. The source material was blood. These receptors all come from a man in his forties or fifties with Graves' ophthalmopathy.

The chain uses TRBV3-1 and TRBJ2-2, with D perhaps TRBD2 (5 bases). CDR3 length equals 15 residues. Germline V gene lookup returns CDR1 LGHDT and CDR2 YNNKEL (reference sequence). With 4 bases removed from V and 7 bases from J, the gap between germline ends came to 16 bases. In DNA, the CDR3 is TGTGCCAGCAGCCTCGAACCGGGGATTCTCGGGGAGCTGTTTTTT. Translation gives CASSLEPGILGELFF.

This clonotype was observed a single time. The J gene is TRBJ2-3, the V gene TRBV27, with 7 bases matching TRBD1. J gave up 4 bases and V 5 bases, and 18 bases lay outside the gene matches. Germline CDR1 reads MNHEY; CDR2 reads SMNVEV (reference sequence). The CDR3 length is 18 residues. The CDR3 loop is CASSPIRVTGAGSDTQYF. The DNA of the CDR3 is TGTGCCAGCAGTCCAATCCGCGTAACAGGGGCGGGTTCAGATACGCAGTATTTT.

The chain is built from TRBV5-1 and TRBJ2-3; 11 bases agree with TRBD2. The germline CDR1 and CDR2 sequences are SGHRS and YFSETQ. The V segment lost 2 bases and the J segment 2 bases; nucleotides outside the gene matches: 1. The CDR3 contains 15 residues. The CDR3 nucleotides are TGCGCCAGCAGCTTACTAGCGGGGGCCACAGATACGCAGTATTTT. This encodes CASSLLAGATDTQYF.

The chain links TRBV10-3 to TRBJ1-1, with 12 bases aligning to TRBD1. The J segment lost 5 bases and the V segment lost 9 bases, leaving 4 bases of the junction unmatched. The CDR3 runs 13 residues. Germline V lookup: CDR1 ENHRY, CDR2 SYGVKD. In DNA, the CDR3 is TGTGCCATAGGGACAGGGGGCTTGACTGAAGCTTTCTTT. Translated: CAIGTGGLTEAFF.

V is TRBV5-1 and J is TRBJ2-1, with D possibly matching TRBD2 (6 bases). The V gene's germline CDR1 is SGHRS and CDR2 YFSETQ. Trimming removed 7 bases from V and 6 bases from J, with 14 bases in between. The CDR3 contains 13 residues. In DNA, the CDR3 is TGCGCCAGCCAAACGGGGGAACGCAATGAGCAGTTCTTC. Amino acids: CASQTGERNEQFF.

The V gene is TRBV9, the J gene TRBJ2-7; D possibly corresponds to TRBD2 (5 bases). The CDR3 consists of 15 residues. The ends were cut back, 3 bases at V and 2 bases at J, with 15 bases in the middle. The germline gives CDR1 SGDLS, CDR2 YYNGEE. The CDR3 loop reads CASSGGRTATYEQYF. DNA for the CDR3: TGTGCCAGCAGCGGAGGGCGGACTGCAACCTACGAGCAGTACTTC.

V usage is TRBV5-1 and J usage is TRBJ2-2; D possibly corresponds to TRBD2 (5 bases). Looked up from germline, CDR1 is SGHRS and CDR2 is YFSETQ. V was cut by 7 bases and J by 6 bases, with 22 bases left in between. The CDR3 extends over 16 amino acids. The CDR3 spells CASSPAGVSRAGELFF. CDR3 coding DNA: TGCGCCAGCTCTCCAGCCGGGGTATCAAGGGCCGGGGAGCTGTTTTTT.

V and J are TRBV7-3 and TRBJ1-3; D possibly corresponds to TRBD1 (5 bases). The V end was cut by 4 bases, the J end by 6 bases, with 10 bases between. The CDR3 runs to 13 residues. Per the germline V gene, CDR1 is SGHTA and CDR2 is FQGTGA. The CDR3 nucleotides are TGTGCCAGCAGCTCGGGACCTGAAAACACCATATATTTT. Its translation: CASSSGPENTIYF.

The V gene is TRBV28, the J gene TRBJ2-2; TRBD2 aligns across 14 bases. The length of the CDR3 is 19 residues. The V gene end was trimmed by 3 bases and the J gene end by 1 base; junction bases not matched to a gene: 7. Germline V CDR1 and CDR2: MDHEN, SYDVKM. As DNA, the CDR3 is TGTGCCAGCAGTTTCAGACCCGGGACTAGCGGGGGGAACACCGGGGAGCTGTTTTTT. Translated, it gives CASSFRPGTSGGNTGELFF.

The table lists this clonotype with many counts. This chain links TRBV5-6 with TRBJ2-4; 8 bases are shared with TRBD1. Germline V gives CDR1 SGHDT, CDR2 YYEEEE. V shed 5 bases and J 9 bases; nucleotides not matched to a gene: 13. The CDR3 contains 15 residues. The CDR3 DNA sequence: TGTGCCAGCAGTTCCGGCACGACAGGGGACGGCATTCAGTACTTC. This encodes CASSSGTTGDGIQYF.

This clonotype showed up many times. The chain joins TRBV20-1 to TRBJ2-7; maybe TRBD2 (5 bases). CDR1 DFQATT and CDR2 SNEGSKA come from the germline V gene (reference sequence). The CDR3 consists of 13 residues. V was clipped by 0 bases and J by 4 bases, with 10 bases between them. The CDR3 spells CSARDPPGYEQYF. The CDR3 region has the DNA TGCAGTGCTAGAGATCCGCCGGGGTACGAGCAGTACTTC.

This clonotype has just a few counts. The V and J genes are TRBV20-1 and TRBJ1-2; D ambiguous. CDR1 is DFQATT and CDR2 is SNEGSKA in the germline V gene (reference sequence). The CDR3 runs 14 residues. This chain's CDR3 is CSCPLARLNYGYTF. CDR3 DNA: TGCAGCTGCCCACTCGCGCGTCTTAACTATGGCTACACCTTC.

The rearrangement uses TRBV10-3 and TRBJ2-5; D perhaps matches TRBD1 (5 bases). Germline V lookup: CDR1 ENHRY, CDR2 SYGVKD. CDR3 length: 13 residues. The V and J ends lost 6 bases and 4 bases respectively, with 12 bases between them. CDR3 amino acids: CAISPGQGETQYF. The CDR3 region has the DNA TGTGCCATCAGCCCCGGCCAGGGAGAGACCCAGTACTTC.